This T cell receptor beta chain was captured by sequencing in a study of T cells after yellow fever vaccination. Study-wide context: Fractions of limited cellularity were prepared by means of SMART-Seq v4 Ultra Low Input. Study-wide results and limits: Abundant clonotypes from the bulk population could have been carried over as contaminants into FACS-sorted repertoires.

CDR3 size: 14 residues. Germline V gives CDR1 SGHDT, CDR2 YYEEEE. V was clipped by 0 bases and J by 0 bases, with 6 bases between them. Universal primer sites and UMIs were introduced during 5'RACE template-switching synthesis of TCR cDNA. MiXCR was run by TCRdb on the 5' RACE reads, yielding one entry per CDR3 protein. The table shows about 310,000 distinct CDR3 sequences, with approximately 3.9% occurring only once. This clonotype occurred many times. Its specificity is unknown. The sequence was collected from a young man who received the YFV17D yellow fever vaccine. The source was PBMCs, collected on the day of the yellow fever booster vaccination. This chain joins TRBV5-6 and TRBJ2-5; D remains unclear. The CDR3 DNA reads TGTGCCAGCAGCTTGGAGTGGAACCAAGAGACCCAGTACTTC. Translating gives CASSLEWNQETQYF.